These 2 T cell receptor beta chains came from one sample sequenced in a study of T cell responses to AZD1222 COVID-19 vaccine. Generated by immunoSEQ multiplex PCR, the TCRdb table keeps only in-frame clones and is missing some. The profile covers some 140,000 clones, with more than 75% appearing a single time and 4.1% taken by the ten largest. The source material was peripheral blood, sampled on day 0 of AZD1222 vaccination. The source is an adult in good health.

The CDR3 coding sequence is TGTGCCAGCAGCCAAGACCCGATACCCCAGGGAATCGGGGCCGGGGAGCTGTTTTTT. Encoded protein: CASSQDPIPQGIGAGELFF. This chain connects TRBV4-2 to TRBJ2-2; D possibly matches TRBD1 or TRBD2 (5 bases each). The CDR3 runs 19 residues. V lost 0 bases and J lost 6, with 23 bases in between. CDR1 and CDR2 (germline): LGHNA, YNFKEQ.

The table lists this clone with a count of one. The chain links TRBV4-2 to TRBJ2-1; D remains unclear. The CDR3 has 14 amino acids. Germline values: CDR1 LGHNA, CDR2 YNFKEQ. V gave up 0 bases and J gave up 5 bases, with 8 bases separating them. The CDR3 DNA reads TGTGCCAGCAGCCAAGAATATGCCGACAATGAGCAGTTCTTC. This encodes CASSQEYADNEQFF.